This TCR beta chain was profiled in a study of cytomegalovirus exposure and HLA in healthy donors. The length of the CDR3 is 13 residues. Trimming shortened V by 2 bases and J by 1 base, and 6 bases separated the two germline ends. Germline lookup yields CDR1 SEHNR and CDR2 FQNEAQ (reference sequence). PCR used 60 Vbeta primers and 13 Jbeta primers. Here immunoSEQ multiplex PCR was the method, and the copy in TCRdb shows in-frame clones only, minus some. The data contain about 120,000 clones, 60% to 85% of them singletons. The sample was PBMCs. This sequence was found in a woman aged 40 to 55 in good health and CMV-seropositive. The chain recombines TRBV7-9 with TRBJ2-7; D unclear. The chain's CDR3 is CASSLYGSYEQYF. CDR3 nucleotide sequence: TGTGCCAGCAGCTTATACGGGTCCTACGAGCAGTACTTC. Based on the CDR3 plus reference TRBV7-9 and TRBJ2-7, the full variable domain is DTGVSQNPRHKITKRGQNVTFRCDPISEHNRLYWYRQTLGQGPEFLTYFQNEAQLEKSRLLSDRFSAERPKGSFSTLEIQRTEQGDSAMYLCASSLYGSYEQYFGPGTRLTVT.